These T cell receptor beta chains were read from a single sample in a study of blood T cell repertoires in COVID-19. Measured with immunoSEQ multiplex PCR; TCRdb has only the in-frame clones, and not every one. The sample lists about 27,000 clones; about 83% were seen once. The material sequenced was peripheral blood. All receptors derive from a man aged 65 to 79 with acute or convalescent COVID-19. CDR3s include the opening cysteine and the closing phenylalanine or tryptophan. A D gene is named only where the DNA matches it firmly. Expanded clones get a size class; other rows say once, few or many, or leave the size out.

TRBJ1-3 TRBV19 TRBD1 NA TGTGCCAGTAGCACCGGACAGGCTGGAAACACCATATATTTT CASSTGQAGNTIYF
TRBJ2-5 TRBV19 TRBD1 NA TGTGCCAGTAGTATGTCGACAGGGGGCCTGGAGACCCAGTACTTC CASSMSTGGLETQYF
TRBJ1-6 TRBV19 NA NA TGTGCCAGTAGTCCCCTTGGGGGGGATAATTCACCCCTCCACTTT CASSPLGGDNSPLHF
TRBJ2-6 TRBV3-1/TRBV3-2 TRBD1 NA TGTGCCAGCAGCAACCGACAGGGGGCGAGGGTGTTTTCTGGGGCCAACGTCCTGACTTTC CASSNRQGARVFSGANVLTF
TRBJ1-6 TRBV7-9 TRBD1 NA TGTGCCAGCAGCGCAACGACAGGGATCGGTTCACCCCTCCACTTT CASSATTGIGSPLHF
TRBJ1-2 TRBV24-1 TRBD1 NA TGTGCCACCAGTGGGGACAGGGATGGCTACACCTTC CATSGDRDGYTF
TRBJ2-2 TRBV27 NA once TGTGCCAGCAGTTTGAAAGGGGCGAACACCGGGGAGCTGTTTTTT CASSLKGANTGELFF
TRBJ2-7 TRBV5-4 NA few TGTGCCAGCAGCCAGACCGCACTGACAGGTTCCTACGAGCAGTACTTC CASSQTALTGSYEQYF
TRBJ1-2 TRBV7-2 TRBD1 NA TGTGCCAGCAGTCCAGACAGGGGATTTTATGGCTACACCTTC CASSPDRGFYGYTF
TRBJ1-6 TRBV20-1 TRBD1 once TGCAGTGCCAGGGGGAACAGGAACCTCCACTTT CSARGNRNLHF
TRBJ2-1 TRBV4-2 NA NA TGTGCCAGCAGCCAAGGTTTCAGGGGAGAGGGTTACAATGAGCAGTTCTTC CASSQGFRGEGYNEQFF
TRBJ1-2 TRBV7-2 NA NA TGTGCCAGCAGCTTAGTCCGGACACCGAGGGGCTACACCTTC CASSLVRTPRGYTF
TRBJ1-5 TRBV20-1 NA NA TGCAGTGCTAGTCGGCAGGTCAGCAATCAGCCCCAGCATTTT CSASRQVSNQPQHF
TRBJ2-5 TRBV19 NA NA TGTGCCAGTAGTATTGGGGGCTTTGAGGAGACCCAGTACTTC CASSIGGFEETQYF
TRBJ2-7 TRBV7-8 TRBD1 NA TGTGCCAGCAGCTTGACCAGGGGGCCGGGAGAGCAGTACTTC CASSLTRGPGEQYF
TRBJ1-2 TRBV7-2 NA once TGTGCCAGCAGCATCCCCGGGATCTATGGCTACACCTTC CASSIPGIYGYTF
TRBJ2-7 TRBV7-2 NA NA TGTGCCAGCAGCTCAACAAGTAACGAGCAGTACTTC CASSSTSNEQYF
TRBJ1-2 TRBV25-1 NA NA TGTGCCAGCAGTTTTGACAGTCACTATGGCTACACCTTC CASSFDSHYGYTF
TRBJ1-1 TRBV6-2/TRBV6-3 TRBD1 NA TGTGCCAGCAGCCAGACAGGGGACGTTGAAGCTTTCTTT CASSQTGDVEAFF
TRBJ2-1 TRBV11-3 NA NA TGTGCCAGCAGCTTACTAAGGGGGACTGGGAGGGTCGATGAGCAGTTCTTC CASSLLRGTGRVDEQFF
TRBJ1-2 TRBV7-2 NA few TGTGCCAGCAGCTTAGAGCAGGGGCGCTATGGCTACACCTTC CASSLEQGRYGYTF